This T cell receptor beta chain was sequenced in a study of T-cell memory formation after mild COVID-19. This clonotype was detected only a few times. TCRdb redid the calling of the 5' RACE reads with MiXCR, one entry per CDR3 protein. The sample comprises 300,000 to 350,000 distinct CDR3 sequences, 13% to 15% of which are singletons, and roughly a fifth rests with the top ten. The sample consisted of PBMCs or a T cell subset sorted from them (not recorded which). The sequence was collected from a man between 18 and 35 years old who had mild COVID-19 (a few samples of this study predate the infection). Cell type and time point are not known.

CDR3 in DNA: TGTGCCACCAGTCAGTCGGGACAGGGGACCTACAATGAGCAGTTCTTC. Translation: CATSQSGQGTYNEQFF. This sequence joins TRBV24-1 and TRBJ2-1; TRBD1 matches at 10 bases. Germline V CDR1 and CDR2: KGHDR, SFDVKD. The junction had 6 bases not matched to a gene; V was cut back by 6 bases and J by 2 bases. The CDR3 extends over 16 amino acids.